The 19 T cell receptor beta chains given below trace back to one sample, sequenced in a study of CD8+ T cells in alopecia areata. cDNA serving as the sequencing template came from extracted, reverse transcribed RNA. The method was immunoSEQ multiplex PCR; TCRdb's version includes in-frame clones alone and lacks a portion of them. The profile covers fewer than 200,000 clones, with roughly 50% appearing a single time and approximately 16% taken by the ten largest. Stated treatment: oral pan-JAK inhibitor, 5-10 mg twice daily. Specimen: CD4+ T cells sorted from blood, collected at roughly week 55, from a patient treated with tofacitinib. These TCRs come from a human donor with alopecia areata.

This chain joins TRBV29-1 and TRBJ1-2, with 7 nucleotides matching TRBD1. V gave up 7 bases and J gave up 0 bases; unmatched junction bases: 5. This CDR3 comprises 13 residues. Germline CDR1 SQVTM, CDR2 ANQGSEA. CDR3 in DNA: TGCAGCGCCTGTGACAGGGCTAACTATGGCTACACCTTC. Its protein product is CSACDRANYGYTF. Using reference TRBV29-1 and TRBJ1-2 for the parts outside the CDR3, the full variable domain is SAVISQKPSRDICQRGTSLTIQCQVDSQVTMMFWYRQQPGQSLTLIATANQGSEATYESGFVIDKFPISRPNLTFSTLTVSNMSPEDSSIYLCSACDRANYGYTFGSGTRLTVV.

Remarks on this clone: It is likely a read error, because the conserved phenylalanine at the end of the CDR3 is missing. J is TRBJ1-1 and V is TRBV30; maybe TRBD1 (5 bases). Per the germline V gene, CDR1 is GTSNPN and CDR2 is SVGIG (reference sequence). The V and J ends lost 3 bases and 5 bases respectively, with 16 bases between them. The CDR3 contains 14 residues. The CDR3 DNA follows: TGTGCCTGGAGGGCTTCGGACAAAAAGACTGAAGCTTTCTGT. It encodes CAWRASDKKTEAFC.

The chain uses TRBV9 and TRBJ2-3; TRBD2 aligns across 7 bases. CDR3 size: 17 residues. Germline V gene data show CDR1 as SGDLS and CDR2 as YYNGEE. The V segment lost 0 bases and the J segment 1 base; nucleotides outside the gene matches: 8. CDR3 residues: CASSVGSGGGGTDTQYF. The CDR3 DNA follows: TGTGCCAGCAGCGTAGGCTCAGGCGGGGGTGGCACAGATACGCAGTATTTT.

The chain employs TRBV5-1 and TRBJ2-3, with D hard to call. Between the trimmed V and J ends, which lost 7 bases and 2 bases, there was a span of 5 bases. This CDR3 spans 11 amino acids. Germline assignment: CDR1 SGHRS and CDR2 YFSETQ. The CDR3 loop reads CASRSTDTQYF. CDR3 in DNA: TGCGCCAGCCGCTCCACAGATACGCAGTATTTT.

V gene TRBV4-1 combines with J gene TRBJ2-1; a possible D gene is TRBD2 (6 bases). The CDR3 runs to 17 residues. Trimming pared 0 bases from V and 9 bases from J, leaving 21 bases between. Germline CDR1 is MGHRA and CDR2 is YSYEKL. The CDR3 bases are TGCGCCAGCAGCCAAGACGCCTCTAGCGCCACCCGGCGTGAGCAGTTCTTC. This encodes CASSQDASSATRREQFF.

This clone has a handful of counts. The rearrangement uses TRBV7-2 and TRBJ1-5, with a tentative D call TRBD1 (5 bases). This CDR3 has 13 residues. Germline V CDR1 and CDR2: SGHTA, FQGNSA. Between the trimmed V and J ends, which lost 3 bases and 8 bases, there was a span of 11 bases. CDR3 loop: CASSFSRGEPQHF. The CDR3 nucleotides read TGTGCCAGCAGCTTCTCCCGAGGGGAGCCCCAGCATTTT.

This clone was found once. This rearrangement joins TRBV30 to TRBJ2-5; tentatively, D is TRBD1 or TRBD2 (5 bases each). The J call may be mistaken, given a closer DNA end match to TRBJ2-7. The CDR3 extends over 11 amino acids. Germline lookup yields CDR1 GTSNPN and CDR2 SVGIG (reference sequence). The CDR3 spells CAWSYGAEQYF. The CDR3 bases are TGTGCCTGGAGTTACGGGGCCGAGCAGTACTTC.

The gene calls are TRBV10-3 and TRBJ1-5; 8 bases line up with TRBD1. Germline loops: CDR1 ENHRY, CDR2 SYGVKD. The V segment lost 6 bases and the J segment 3 bases; nucleotides outside the gene matches: 4. The CDR3 is made up of 14 amino acids. Here the CDR3 DNA reads TGTGCCATCAGGGCGACAGGGGACAATCAGCCCCAGCATTTT. It is translated as CAIRATGDNQPQHF.

The gene calls are TRBV5-1 and TRBJ2-5; D may be TRBD1 or TRBD2 (6 bases each). The CDR3 spans 14 residues. Germline V gene lookup returns CDR1 SGHRS and CDR2 YFSETQ. Trimming removed 0 bases at V and 4 bases at J, with 10 bases between. CDR3: CASSLAGGRETQYF. The CDR3 DNA reads as TGCGCCAGCAGCTTGGCTGGGGGGCGAGAGACCCAGTACTTC.

The chain uses TRBV29-1 and TRBJ2-5, with 11 bases lining up with TRBD2. Germline trimming cut 2 bases from V and 5 bases from J; bases unmatched to any gene: 1. Germline CDR1 is SQVTM and CDR2 is ANQGSEA. This CDR3 contains 13 residues. The DNA for the CDR3 is TGCAGCGTTGAAAGACTAGCGGGGGAGACCCAGTACTTC. It encodes CSVERLAGETQYF.

The chain links TRBV19 to TRBJ1-1; D gene ambiguous. V shed 4 bases and J shed 4 bases, with 10 bases lying between them. Germline CDR1 LNHDA, CDR2 SQIVND (reference sequence). CDR3 length equals 13 residues. Here the CDR3 DNA reads TGTGCCAGTAGTACCCAAGGGTTCACTGAAGCTTTCTTT. Protein product: CASSTQGFTEAFF.

The chain has TRBV6-5 and TRBJ2-5; D is unresolved. The V gene's germline CDR1 is MNHEY and CDR2 SVGAGI. This CDR3 comprises 13 residues. Deletions cut 5 bases from V and 0 bases from J, with 7 bases between. Here the CDR3 DNA reads TGTGCCAGCAGTCACGACCACCAAGAGACCCAGTACTTC. Translated, it gives CASSHDHQETQYF.

In its sample, this clone was seen a few times. The genes are TRBV14 and TRBJ2-1; TRBD1 aligns across 9 bases. The CDR3 is made up of 14 amino acids. The ends lost 8 bases at V and 6 bases at J; junction bases unmatched: 8. Germline values: CDR1 SGHDN, CDR2 FVKESK. The CDR3 nucleotides are TGTGCCAGCTCCGGGACAGGGAGGGTCAATGAGCAGTTCTTC. Translating it yields CASSGTGRVNEQFF.

Only a few counts were recorded for this clone. In nucleotides, the CDR3 is TGTGCCAGCAGCTTAGCGGGACAGAACAGCTATAATTCACCCCTCCACTTT. This sequence encodes CASSLAGQNSYNSPLHF. The chain has TRBV7-8 and TRBJ1-6; 7 bases align to TRBD1. V lost 0 bases, J lost 3 bases, and 5 bases stayed unmatched. This CDR3 contains 17 residues. Germline-derived CDR1 and CDR2 are SGHVS and FQNEAQ.

V and J are TRBV6-6 and TRBJ2-5, with unresolved D. The germline V and J ends were trimmed by 2 bases and 4 bases, with 8 bases remaining between them. The germline CDR1 and CDR2 sequences are MNHNY and SVGAGI (reference sequence). This CDR3 has 13 amino acids. CDR3 DNA: TGTGCCAGCAGTTACGAACAAACAGAGACCCAGTACTTC. It is translated as CASSYEQTETQYF.

The gene calls are TRBV7-8 and TRBJ2-3; D may be TRBD1 or TRBD2 (5 bases each). Trimming took off 0 bases at V and 5 bases at J, with 6 bases between the two ends. The CDR3 runs 13 residues. Germline V lookup: CDR1 SGHVS, CDR2 FQNEAQ. Here the CDR3 DNA reads TGTGCCAGCAGCTTAGCTGGGGGAGATACGCAGTATTTT. As protein: CASSLAGGDTQYF. The full variable domain, completed using reference TRBV7-8 and TRBJ2-3, is GAGVSQSPRYKVAKRGQDVALRCDPISGHVSLFWYQQALGQGPEFLTYFQNEAQLDKSGLPSDRFFAERPEGSVSTLKIQRTQQEDSAVYLCASSLAGGDTQYFGPGTRLTVL.

The chain carries TRBV30 and TRBJ2-3, with D perhaps matching TRBD2 (6 bases). V was trimmed by 0 bases and J by 6 bases, leaving 16 bases between them. Germline CDR1 GTSNPN, CDR2 SVGIG (reference sequence). CDR3 length: 15 amino acids. The CDR3 region has the DNA TGTGCCTGGAGTGTAGGGCTAGCGTCCGCCGATACGCAGTATTTT. Translated, it gives CAWSVGLASADTQYF.

This sequence joins TRBV5-1 and TRBJ2-2; 10 nucleotides agree with TRBD2. Trimming cost V 4 bases and J 0 bases; bases outside gene matches: 9. CDR3 size: 18 residues. CDR1 is SGHRS, CDR2 YFSETQ, per germline. CDR3 amino acids: CASSPAASGGTNTGELFF. DNA of the CDR3: TGCGCCAGCAGCCCGGCGGCTAGCGGGGGCACGAACACCGGGGAGCTGTTTTTT.

This clone has a handful of counts. V usage is TRBV9 and J usage is TRBJ1-1; no reliable D call. CDR1 is SGDLS and CDR2 is YYNGEE in the germline V gene. The V end was cut by 0 bases, the J end by 3 bases, with 6 bases between. The CDR3 totals 13 residues. CDR3: CASSVGSYTEAFF. CDR3 nucleotides: TGTGCCAGCAGCGTAGGATCCTACACTGAAGCTTTCTTT.